A selection of T cell receptor beta chains follows, all from one sample in a study of blood T cells in healthy people across ages. One entry per CDR3 protein results from TCRdb running MiXCR on the 5' RACE reads. Of around 800,000 distinct CDR3 sequences in the sample, approximately 65% were seen once. The sample comprised blood. All receptors derive from a man aged 30 to 39 in good health. CDR3s include the opening cysteine and the closing phenylalanine or tryptophan. Each record gives: V gene, clone size, D gene, J gene, CDR3 DNA, CDR3 protein. A D gene is named only where the DNA matches it firmly. Not all rows give a size; the values are once, few, many and, for expanded clones, a class.

>TRBV4-3|NA|TRBD1|TRBJ2-7
TGCGCCAGCAGCCAATACCCGGGACAGGGTTACGAGCAGTACTTC
CASSQYPGQGYEQYF
>TRBV7-6|NA|NA|TRBJ2-3
TGTGCCAGCAGGTCAGAGTTAACAGATACGCAGTATTTT
CASRSELTDTQYF
>TRBV20-1|NA|NA|TRBJ2-3
TGCAGGGTAACTAGCACAGATACGCAGTATTTT
CRVTSTDTQYF
>TRBV28|few|TRBD1|TRBJ2-7
TGTGCCAGCAGTCTATTGGGACAGGGGAACCACGAGCAGTACTTC
CASSLLGQGNHEQYF
>TRBV20-1|few|NA|TRBJ1-6
TGCAGTGCTAGAGAGACGGGAACAGATAATTCACCCCTCCACTTT
CSARETGTDNSPLHF
>TRBV10-3|NA|TRBD1|TRBJ2-7
TGTGCCATCAGTCCAGACAGGGAACCCGAGCAGTACTTC
CAISPDREPEQYF
>TRBV28|few|TRBD2|TRBJ2-7
TGTGCCAGCAGTTTAGCGGGGGGGCCCGAGCAGTACTTC
CASSLAGGPEQYF
>TRBV6-1|few|NA|TRBJ2-6
TGTGCCAGCAGTGTTGTCAGACGGACCTCTGGGGCCAACGTCCTGACTTTC
CASSVVRRTSGANVLTF
>TRBV7-2|NA|NA|TRBJ1-2
TGTGCCAGCAGCTTAGGCAGGGGAGGTCAATATGGCTACACCTTC
CASSLGRGGQYGYTF
>TRBV7-8|few|TRBD2|TRBJ2-7
TGTGCCAGCAGCTTAGCGCTAATGTTGCTAGCGGGGGGCTACGAGCAGTACTTC
CASSLALMLLAGGYEQYF
>TRBV7-3|few|TRBD2|TRBJ2-1
TGTGCCAGCAGCCCGCGATTGGGGGACTATTACAATGAGCAGTTCTTC
CASSPRLGDYYNEQFF
>TRBV6-2/TRBV6-3|NA|NA|TRBJ1-6
TGTGCCAGCAGTTACATCGGCGGCGCCCTCCATTTT
CASSYIGGALHF
>TRBV27|few|NA|TRBJ2-7
TGTGCCACCAGAACCGGGGCGACCTACGAGCAGTACTTC
CATRTGATYEQYF
>TRBV3-1|NA|TRBD1|TRBJ2-7
TGTGCCAGCAGCCAAGGGGGACAGGAGTACGAGCAGTACTTC
CASSQGGQEYEQYF
>TRBV9|few|NA|TRBJ2-1
TGTGCCAGCAGCTTGACGGACGGAACACCCCATGAGCAGTTCTTC
CASSLTDGTPHEQFF
>TRBV12-3/TRBV12-4|NA|NA|TRBJ1-5
TGTGCCAGCTGTCTCCAAGGTGAGTGGAATCAGCCCCAGCATTTT
CASCLQGEWNQPQHF
>TRBV29-1|NA|NA|TRBJ2-3
TGCAGCGTTGGTGGCAGCCTAGTTCGGAGGACGCAGTATTTT
CSVGGSLVRRTQYF
>TRBV12-3/TRBV12-4|NA|TRBD2|TRBJ2-3
TGTGCCAGCAGTCAGGAGCGGGGGTCAGATACGCAGTATTTT
CASSQERGSDTQYF
>TRBV4-3|NA|NA|TRBJ2-1
TGCGCCAGCAGCCAAGAACGTGGCGGTGAGCAGTTCTTC
CASSQERGGEQFF
>TRBV3-1|few|TRBD2|TRBJ2-1
TGTGCCAGCAGCCAAGATCGGGGGGGGATCCAGTTCTTC
CASSQDRGGIQFF
>TRBV24-1|NA|NA|TRBJ2-1
TGTGCCACCAGTGGATTCGGGGGAAGCTCCTACAATGAGCAGTTCTTC
CATSGFGGSSYNEQFF
>TRBV6-2/TRBV6-3|few|NA|TRBJ1-6
TGTGCCAGCAGTGAAATCAGGGCTCTGAATTCACCCCTCCACTTT
CASSEIRALNSPLHF
>TRBV27|once|NA|TRBJ2-7
TGTGCCAGCAGAAGACAGCCCGACTCCTACGAGCAGTACTTC
CASRRQPDSYEQYF
>TRBV2|many|NA|TRBJ2-7
TGTGCCAGCTTTGCGGACAGCTCCTACGAGCAGTACTTC
CASFADSSYEQYF
>TRBV15|NA|NA|TRBJ1-4
TGTGCCACCAGCAGTCCACAGGCCTCGGCTAATGAAAAACTGTTTTTT
CATSSPQASANEKLFF
>TRBV6-5|NA|NA|TRBJ2-7
TGTGCCAGCAGTTACGAGGCGGTGTCGTCCTACGAGCAGTACTTC
CASSYEAVSSYEQYF
>TRBV20-1|once|NA|TRBJ2-4
TGCAGTGCTAGAGGCGCAGGGGAGGTTGTCGAAAACATTCAGTACTTC
CSARGAGEVVENIQYF
>TRBV6-4|NA|NA|TRBJ2-3
TGTGCCAGCAGCGACTCGTATGGAGATACGCAGTATTTT
CASSDSYGDTQYF
>TRBV9|NA|NA|TRBJ1-5
TGTGCCAGCAGCGTAGCACCGGACGATCAGCCCCAGCATTTT
CASSVAPDDQPQHF
>TRBV7-3|NA|NA|TRBJ2-3
TGTGCCAGCAGCTTAGAAGGAGGGGTTGGAGATACGCAGTATTTT
CASSLEGGVGDTQYF
>TRBV20-1|NA|TRBD1|TRBJ1-1
TGCAGTGCTAGCCTACTGGACAGGGATCACACTGAAGCTTTCTTT
CSASLLDRDHTEAFF
>TRBV4-3|NA|TRBD1|TRBJ2-6
TGCGCCAGCAGCTCCGGGACAGGGGAGACTGGGGCCAACGTCCTGACTTTC
CASSSGTGETGANVLTF
>TRBV29-1|NA|NA|TRBJ2-7
TGCAGCGCCAGGGCCCCCTACGAGCAGTACTTC
CSARAPYEQYF
>TRBV12-3/TRBV12-4|NA|TRBD1|TRBJ2-7
TGTGCCAGCAGTACCGTGGGGACAGGGTACCACGAGCAGTACTTC
CASSTVGTGYHEQYF
>TRBV6-2/TRBV6-3|few|NA|TRBJ2-7
TGTGCCAGCACCAAAAACTACTACGAGCAGTACTTC
CASTKNYYEQYF
>TRBV5-1|NA|NA|TRBJ2-3
TGCGCCAGCAGCCCCTGGGTGTCTAGCGAGGGAGATACGCAGTATTTT
CASSPWVSSEGDTQYF
>TRBV10-3|NA|TRBD1|TRBJ2-5
TGTGCCACCAGTGTCTCCGGGACAGCAACGGAGACCCAGTACTTC
CATSVSGTATETQYF
>TRBV20-1|few|NA|TRBJ2-7
TGCAGTGCTGGAGACTTCCAGGGGACCTACGAGCAGTACTTC
CSAGDFQGTYEQYF
>TRBV9|few|NA|TRBJ1-5
TGTGCCAGCAGTGTGGGGGGGGGCAATCAGCCCCAGCATTTT
CASSVGGGNQPQHF
>TRBV4-3|few|NA|TRBJ2-5
TGCGCCAGCAGCCAAGAACTTTCCCCTAGTATCTTACAGTACTTC
CASSQELSPSILQYF
>TRBV4-3|many|TRBD2|TRBJ2-1
TGCGCCAGCAGCCAAGATCTAGCGGGGATTTACGATGAGCAGTTCTTC
CASSQDLAGIYDEQFF
>TRBV7-9|NA|TRBD2|TRBJ2-7
TGTGCCAGCAGCTTAGGGCGGGGGACCTACGAGCTGTACTTC
CASSLGRGTYELYF
>TRBV6-1|few|TRBD1|TRBJ1-5
TGTGCCAGCACGGACAGGGGACATCAGCCCCAGCATTTT
CASTDRGHQPQHF
>TRBV27|few|NA|TRBJ1-2
TGTGCCACCATTTCCCCGGACGTTCGCTATGGCTACACCTTC
CATISPDVRYGYTF
>TRBV5-1|many|NA|TRBJ2-5
TGCGCCAGCAGCGTCGGTCAGGGGGGCGAGACCCAGTACTTC
CASSVGQGGETQYF
>TRBV27|NA|NA|TRBJ1-5
TGTGCCAGCAGTTTAAAGGGCCCTTATAGCAATCAGCCCCAGCATTTT
CASSLKGPYSNQPQHF
>TRBV9|few|NA|TRBJ1-2
TGTGCCAGCAGCGTAGTGGACAGCTATGGCTACACCTTC
CASSVVDSYGYTF
>TRBV29-1|NA|TRBD1|TRBJ2-3
TGCAGCGTTTCGACAGGGTCGCCAGATACGCAGTATTTT
CSVSTGSPDTQYF
>TRBV5-1|NA|NA|TRBJ2-3
TGCGCCAGCAGCTTGTCGGCGGCTCGGAGCACAGATACGCAGTATTTT
CASSLSAARSTDTQYF
>TRBV6-1|NA|NA|TRBJ2-5
TGTGCCAGCAGTGAAGCGCTTCTTTGGGAGGTCAGGCAAGAGACCCAGTACTTC
CASSEALLWEVRQETQYF
>TRBV9|NA|TRBD1|TRBJ1-1
TGTGCCAGCAGCGTAACAGGGGGCGGCACTGAAGCTTTCTTT
CASSVTGGGTEAFF
>TRBV2|NA|TRBD1|TRBJ1-5
TGTGCCAGCAGTGAGCAGGGGGAATGGGGTCAGCCCCAGCATTTT
CASSEQGEWGQPQHF
>TRBV7-2|NA|TRBD1|TRBJ2-7
TGTGCCAGCAGCTTAAGCGGACAGGGAGGCGAGCAGTACTTC
CASSLSGQGGEQYF